The following is a T cell receptor beta chain sequence with its context. Antigen unknown. This sample is drawn from a study of cytomegalovirus exposure and HLA in healthy donors. Findings of the study overall: The authors judged a highly shared variant cluster likely a sequencing artifact. Reports described diagnosis of cytomegalovirus status by the classifier as highly specific and sensitive.

Vbeta (60) and Jbeta (13) primers were used in the PCR. Some clones are missing from TCRdb's copy, which holds only in-frame ones; the method was immunoSEQ multiplex PCR. The data contain about 150,000 clones, around 80% of them singletons. The source of this sequence is a woman in her twenties or thirties in good health and CMV-seropositive. The sample comprised PBMCs.

CDR3 protein: CASSEGDGRALTEAFF. CDR3 DNA sequence: TGCGCCAGCAGTGAAGGGGATGGCAGGGCACTAACTGAAGCTTTCTTT. The chain combines TRBV10-2 with TRBJ1-1; tentative D call: TRBD1 (5 bases). This CDR3 has 16 residues. V was clipped by 3 bases and J by 5 bases, with 19 bases between them. CDR1 is WSHSY and CDR2 is SAAADI in the germline V gene.